The sequence of this T cell receptor (beta chain) was determined in a study of OX40 agonist ivuxolimab in advanced cancers. Across the study: Given to patients was ivuxolimab, an agonistic anti-OX40 (CD134) antibody. The study, taken as a whole, reports: Researchers report that CD8+ T cells had, on average, more expanded clones than CD4+. At 0.1-3.0 mg/kg, partial responders had clonal expansion among the lowest observed.

Measured with immunoSEQ multiplex PCR; TCRdb has only the in-frame clones, and not every one. Here the sample spans approximately 44,000 clones, roughly 82% being singletons. About this clone itself: Its specificity is not known.

The CDR3 runs to 12 residues. The V end was cut by 7 bases, the J end by 2 bases, with 8 bases between. Germline assignment: CDR1 MGHDK and CDR2 SYGVNS. This TCR was sampled from an adult with an advanced solid tumor such as melanoma, head and neck, liver or kidney cancer. This chain links TRBV25-1 with TRBJ1-1, with a weak D call TRBD1 (6 bases). This specimen was CD4+ or CD8+ T cells sorted from blood, taken in a trial of the OX40 agonist ivuxolimab. The CDR3 sequence is CASTRGNTEAFF. As DNA, the CDR3 is TGTGCCAGCACCAGGGGCAACACTGAAGCTTTCTTT. The whole variable domain, filled in from reference TRBV25-1 and TRBJ1-1, reads EADIYQTPRYLVIGTGKKITLECSQTMGHDKMYWYQQDPGMELHLIHYSYGVNSTEKGDLSSESTVSRIRTEHFPLTLESARPSHTSQYLCASTRGNTEAFFGQGTRLTVV.